The T cell receptor beta chain under discussion was sequenced for a study of cytotoxic CD8 clonotypes in ibrutinib-treated CLL. Study summary: The patients, under 13 relapsed/refractory and roughly 15 treatment-naive, included about 18 who were IGHV unmutated. Specimens for response were gathered following a median approximately 12 months of therapy, spanning 6 to 36.

As for this clone: Antigen: not known.

Study-wide findings and caveats: Higher clonality was seen at ibrutinib response and a return toward baseline at progression. There were few public clonotypes, and on treatment they contracted or stayed stable.

Between the trimmed V and J ends, which lost 0 bases and 2 bases, there was a span of 11 bases. Germline V gene data show CDR1 as SGHDT and CDR2 as YYEEEE. The CDR3 spans 16 residues. Data came from immunoSEQ multiplex PCR; TCRdb stores just in-frame clones and leaves some out. The data show 30,000 to 40,000 clones, about 70% seen once. The TCR comes from a human donor with chronic lymphocytic leukemia. The genes are TRBV5-6 and TRBJ2-2; D is possibly TRBD1 (5 bases). The sample here was PBMCs, taken before ibrutinib treatment. The CDR3 bases are TGTGCCAGCAGCTTGGGTGGGGCGGCAAACACCGGGGAGCTGTTTTTT. This codes for CASSLGGAANTGELFF.